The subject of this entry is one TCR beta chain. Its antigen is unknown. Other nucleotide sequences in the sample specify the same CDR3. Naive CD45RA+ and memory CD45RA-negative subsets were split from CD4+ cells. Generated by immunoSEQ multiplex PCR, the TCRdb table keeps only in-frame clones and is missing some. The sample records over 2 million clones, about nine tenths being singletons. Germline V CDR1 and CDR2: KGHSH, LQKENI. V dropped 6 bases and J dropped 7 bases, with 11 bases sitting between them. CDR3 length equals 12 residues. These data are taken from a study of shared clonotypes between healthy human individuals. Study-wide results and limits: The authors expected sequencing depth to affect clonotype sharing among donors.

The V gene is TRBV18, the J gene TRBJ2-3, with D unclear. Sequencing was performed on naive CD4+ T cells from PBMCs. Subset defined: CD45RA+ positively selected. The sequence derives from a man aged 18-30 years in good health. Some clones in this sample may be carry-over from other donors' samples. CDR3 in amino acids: CASSSDRNTQYF. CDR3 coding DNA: TGTGCCAGCTCGTCTGACCGGAATACGCAGTATTTT.